These 10 T cell receptor beta chains were all obtained from the same sample, sequenced in a study of blood T cell repertoires in COVID-19. Produced via immunoSEQ multiplex PCR; TCRdb's table is partial and in-frame only. Of 260,000 or so clones in the sample, approximately 91% were seen once. Material for sequencing was peripheral blood. All receptors derive from a human donor in a cohort sampled during active COVID-19.

The chain carries TRBV27 and TRBJ1-5; tentative D call: TRBD1 (5 bases). The germline gives CDR1 MNHEY, CDR2 SMNVEV (reference sequence). V was shortened by 1 base and J by 5 bases, with 12 bases between the two germline ends. The CDR3 consists of 15 residues. The CDR3 protein is CASSLYQGGHQPQHF. CDR3 bases: TGTGCCAGCAGTTTATACCAGGGTGGGCATCAGCCCCAGCATTTT.

J is TRBJ1-2 and V is TRBV6-5; possibly TRBD1 for D (6 bases). The CDR3 covers 15 residues. Between the trimmed V and J ends, which lost 2 bases and 0 bases, there was a span of 10 bases. Germline CDR1 MNHEY, CDR2 SVGAGI. This CDR3 is CASSYLTGTNYGYTF. For the CDR3, the DNA is TGTGCCAGCAGTTACCTAACAGGGACTAACTATGGCTACACCTTC.

The chain couples TRBV7-3 to TRBJ2-2, with a possible D match to TRBD2 (6 bases). CDR3 length: 16 amino acids. Deletions cut 0 bases from V and 6 bases from J, with 14 bases between. Germline-derived CDR1 and CDR2 are SGHTA and FQGTGA. CDR3 bases: TGTGCCAGCAGCTTAACTGGAGGGGTGGGCTCCGGGGAGCTGTTTTTT. Its translation: CASSLTGGVGSGELFF.

V gene TRBV19 combines with J gene TRBJ2-7, with D maybe TRBD2 (5 bases). Trimming left V 3 bases short and J 2 bases short, with 17 bases between. The V gene's germline CDR1 is LNHDA and CDR2 SQIVND (reference sequence). This CDR3 has 16 residues. CDR3: CASSMARTHMPYEQYF. CDR3 sequence (DNA): TGTGCCAGTAGTATGGCACGGACTCACATGCCCTACGAGCAGTACTTC.

V and J are TRBV6-6 and TRBJ1-5, with D perhaps TRBD1 (5 bases). The CDR3 has 13 amino acids. Germline V gives CDR1 MNHNY, CDR2 SVGAGI (reference sequence). Trimming took off 5 bases at V and 10 bases at J, with 15 bases between the two ends. The CDR3 DNA reads as TGTGCCAGCAGTCGGGCAACAGGAGAACCCCAGCATTTT. It is translated as CASSRATGEPQHF.

V is TRBV12-2 and J is TRBJ2-7; the table's D call, TRBD2, has no DNA check behind it. TRBV12-2 is marked as a pseudogene. The length of the CDR3 is 19 residues. This CDR3 is CASRLRSSLLAGVTYEQYF. The DNA of the CDR3 is TGTGCAAGTCGCTTACGTTCTTCGTTGCTAGCGGGAGTTACCTACGAGCAGTACTTC.

V and J are TRBV30 and TRBJ2-3; 8 positions agree with TRBD2. There are 14 residues in the CDR3. Germline lookup yields CDR1 GTSNPN and CDR2 SVGIG (reference sequence). J lost 7 bases, V lost 2 bases, and 8 bases had no gene match. The CDR3 here is CAWSRAGVINTQYF. The CDR3 region has the DNA TGTGCCTGGAGTCGAGCGGGAGTGATAAATACGCAGTATTTT.

CDR3 loop: CASSDPTGSYGYTF. CDR3 in DNA: TGTGCCAGCAGTGACCCCACAGGGAGCTATGGCTACACCTTC. This rearrangement joins TRBV6-1 to TRBJ1-2; TRBD1 might be the D (6 bases). This CDR3 comprises 14 residues. Trimming removed 3 bases from V and 4 bases from J, with 12 bases in between. The V gene's germline CDR1 is MNHNS and CDR2 SASEGT.

The chain has TRBV7-2 and TRBJ2-7; tentatively, D is TRBD1 (6 bases). This CDR3 comprises 13 residues. The germline V and J ends were trimmed by 3 bases and 2 bases, with 8 bases remaining between them. Germline CDR1 reads SGHTA; CDR2 reads FQGNSA. The CDR3 nucleotides read TGTGCCAGCAGCTTCGGACAGACCTACGAGCAGTACTTC. Protein: CASSFGQTYEQYF.

V usage is TRBV4-2 and J usage is TRBJ2-1; D ambiguous. Germline V CDR1 and CDR2: LGHNA, YNFKEQ. This CDR3 has 15 residues. Between the trimmed V and J ends, which lost 1 base and 3 bases, there was a span of 10 bases. CDR3 nucleotides: TGTGCCAGCAGCCAAGGGGTAGCCCACTACAATGAGCAGTTCTTC. Protein sequence: CASSQGVAHYNEQFF.